What follows are 7 T cell receptor beta chains derived from one specimen sequenced in a study of blood T cell repertoires in COVID-19. Method: immunoSEQ multiplex PCR; TCRdb's copy keeps in-frame clones and lacks some. Among tens of thousands of clones listed, approximately 80% were seen once. Sequenced material: peripheral blood. All receptors derive from a man aged 55 to 70 with acute or convalescent COVID-19.

This rearrangement joins TRBV7-9 to TRBJ2-2, with 7 bases lining up with TRBD1. The CDR3 is 15 amino acids. V trimming: 4 bases; J trimming: 3 bases; junction bases outside the gene matches: 5. Germline V lookup: CDR1 SEHNR, CDR2 FQNEAQ (reference sequence). This chain's CDR3 is CASSYPGQYTGELFF. In DNA, the CDR3 is TGTGCCAGCAGCTACCCGGGACAGTACACCGGGGAGCTGTTTTTT. Together with reference TRBV7-9 and TRBJ2-2, the CDR3 gives the full variable domain: DTGVSQNPRHKITKRGQNVTFRCDPISEHNRLYWYRQTLGQGPEFLTYFQNEAQLEKSRLLSDRFSAERPKGSFSTLEIQRTEQGDSAMYLCASSYPGQYTGELFFGEGSRLTVL.

The chain is built from TRBV29-1 and TRBJ1-1; tentatively, D is TRBD1 (5 bases). Germline values: CDR1 SQVTM, CDR2 ANQGSEA. V was cut by 4 bases and J by 3 bases, with 12 bases left in between. This CDR3 spans 13 amino acids. This CDR3 reads CSVVGGGDTEAFF. CDR3 bases: TGCAGCGTTGTCGGGGGGGGAGACACTGAAGCTTTCTTT.

The J gene is TRBJ2-5, the V gene TRBV4-3; 8 nucleotides match TRBD2. Trimming at V came to 1 base and at J to 0 bases, leaving 4 bases not matched to a gene. Per germline, CDR1 LGHNA and CDR2 YSLEER. CDR3 length: 16 amino acids. In DNA, the CDR3 is TGCGCCAGCAGCCAAGGGGGTAGCGGGGACCAAGAGACCCAGTACTTC. Translating gives CASSQGGSGDQETQYF.

The chain recombines TRBV11-2 with TRBJ1-2; 7 bases are a match to TRBD1. The CDR3 is 13 residues long. In germline, CDR1 is SGHAT, CDR2 FQNNGV. J lost 7 bases, V lost 5 bases, and 7 bases had no gene match. As DNA, the CDR3 is TGTGCCAGCAGCCCAGAGGGGGCTCGTGGCTACACCTTC. It translates to CASSPEGARGYTF. Full variable domain (remainder filled in from reference TRBV11-2 and TRBJ1-2): EAGVAQSPRYKIIEKRQSVAFWCNPISGHATLYWYQQILGQGPKLLIQFQNNGVVDDSQLPKDRFSAERLKGVDSTLKIQPAKLEDSAVYLCASSPEGARGYTFGSGTRLTVV.

Only a few counts were recorded for this clone. This chain uses TRBV7-2 with TRBJ2-7; D is unclear. CDR3 length: 12 amino acids. V lost 1 base and J lost 6, with 7 bases in between. Germline V gives CDR1 SGHTA, CDR2 FQGNSA. The DNA of the CDR3 is TGTGCCAGCAGCTTAGGGGCAGTCGAGCAGTACTTC. It specifies CASSLGAVEQYF.

Here the CDR3 DNA reads TGTGCCAGCAATCAGCGGAGCAATCAGCCCCAGCATTTT. This sequence encodes CASNQRSNQPQHF. V usage is TRBV28 and J usage is TRBJ1-5; no firm D call. The length of the CDR3 is 13 residues. The germline V and J ends were trimmed by 7 bases and 1 base, with 8 bases remaining between them. The germline CDR1 and CDR2 sequences are MDHEN and SYDVKM.

The rearrangement joins TRBV5-1 to TRBJ1-2, with D hard to call. V was trimmed by 5 bases and J by 2 bases, leaving 13 bases between them. The CDR3 contains 14 residues. Germline-derived CDR1 and CDR2 are SGHRS and YFSETQ. CDR3 protein: CASRSHQTNYGYTF. The CDR3 DNA follows: TGCGCCAGCAGGTCCCATCAGACAAACTATGGCTACACCTTC.